This TCR beta chain was observed in a study of Ad26.COV2.S vaccination and SARS-CoV-2 variants. Clones were read by immunoSEQ multiplex PCR, and TCRdb kept only the in-frame ones, dropping some. The sample has 380,000 or so clones, roughly nine tenths seen once; the top ten hold 5.5% to 7%. The V end was cut by 0 bases, the J end by 1 base, with 10 bases between. Looked up from germline, CDR1 is SGHAT and CDR2 is FQNNGV. The CDR3 is 15 amino acids. The treatment is: 15 to 20 received Ad26.COV2.S at low or high dose, single or two shots; about five received placebo; per-sample allocation not given. Following the first vaccine or placebo injection, samples were taken on day 63. As its vector, the vaccine had Ad26, which expressed Wuhan-strain SARS-CoV-2 spike.

The sequence was collected from a person between 18 and 59 years old who received the Ad26.COV2.S COVID-19 vaccine or a placebo. The starting material was peripheral blood, obtained in a trial of Ad26.COV2.S vaccine versus placebo. The chain is built from TRBV11-2 and TRBJ2-7; D is ambiguous. The chain's CDR3 is CASSLDRVQSYEQYF. The CDR3 DNA reads TGTGCCAGCAGCTTAGATCGGGTACAATCCTACGAGCAGTACTTC.